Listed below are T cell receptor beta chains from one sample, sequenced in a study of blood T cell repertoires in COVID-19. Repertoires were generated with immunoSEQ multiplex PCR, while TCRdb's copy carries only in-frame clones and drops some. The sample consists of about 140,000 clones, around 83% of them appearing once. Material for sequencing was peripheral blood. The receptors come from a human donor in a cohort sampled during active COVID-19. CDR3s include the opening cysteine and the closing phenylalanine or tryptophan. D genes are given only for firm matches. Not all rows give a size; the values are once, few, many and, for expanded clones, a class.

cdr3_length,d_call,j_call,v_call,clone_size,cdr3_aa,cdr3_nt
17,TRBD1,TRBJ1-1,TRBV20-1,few,CSASPVGQGDMNTEAFF,TGCAGTGCTAGTCCGGTTGGACAGGGGGACATGAACACTGAAGCTTTCTTT
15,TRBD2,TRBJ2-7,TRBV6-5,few,CASRSVSGRSYEQYF,TGTGCCAGCAGATCCGTCAGCGGGAGGTCCTACGAGCAGTACTTC
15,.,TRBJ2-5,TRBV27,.,CASRTSDRPQETQYF,TGTGCCAGCAGAACCTCAGACAGACCTCAAGAGACCCAGTACTTC
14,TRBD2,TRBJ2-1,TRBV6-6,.,CASSGTNRYNEQFF,TGTGCCAGCAGCGGGACTAATCGTTACAATGAGCAGTTCTTC
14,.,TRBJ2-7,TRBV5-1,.,CASSLLDAGYEQYF,TGCGCCAGCAGCCTTCTGGACGCGGGCTACGAGCAGTACTTC
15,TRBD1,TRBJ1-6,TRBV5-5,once,CASSFQGAVGAPLHF,TGTGCCAGCAGCTTCCAGGGGGCCGTAGGGGCACCCCTCCACTTT
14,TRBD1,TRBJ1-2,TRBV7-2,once,CASSLLATGSGYTF,TGTGCCAGCAGCTTACTGGCGACAGGGAGCGGCTACACCTTC
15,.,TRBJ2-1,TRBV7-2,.,CASSRGVSSYNEQFF,TGTGCCAGCAGCCGCGGGGTTAGCTCCTACAATGAGCAGTTCTTC
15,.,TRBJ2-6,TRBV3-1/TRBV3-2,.,CASSPGESGANVLTF,TGTGCCAGCAGCCCCGGGGAGTCTGGGGCCAACGTCCTGACTTTC
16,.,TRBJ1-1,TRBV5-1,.,CASSPSGTAANTEAFF,TGCGCCAGCAGCCCCTCGGGAACAGCGGCGAACACTGAAGCTTTCTTT
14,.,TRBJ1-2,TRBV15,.,CATSRDQGPYGYTF,TGTGCCACCAGCAGAGATCAGGGGCCCTATGGCTACACCTTC
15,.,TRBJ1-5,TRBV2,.,CASSEIAGLGQPQHF,TGTGCCAGCAGTGAAATCGCAGGCCTGGGTCAGCCCCAGCATTTT
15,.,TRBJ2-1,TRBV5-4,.,CASSFDRSSYNEQFF,TGTGCCAGCAGCTTCGACAGGAGCTCCTACAATGAGCAGTTCTTC
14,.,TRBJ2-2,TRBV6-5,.,CASRSIQGSGELFF,TGTGCCAGCAGATCAATTCAGGGATCCGGGGAGCTGTTTTTT
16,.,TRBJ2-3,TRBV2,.,CASSEAGSGSTDTQYF,TGTGCCAGCAGTGAAGCTGGGAGCGGGAGCACAGATACGCAGTATTTT
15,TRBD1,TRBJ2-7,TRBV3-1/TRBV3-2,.,CASSQGRDSFREQYF,TGTGCCAGCAGCCAAGGTCGGGACAGTTTTCGCGAGCAGTACTTC
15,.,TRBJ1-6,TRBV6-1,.,CASSEVDSGYSPLHF,TGTGCCAGCAGTGAAGTGGACAGCGGTTATTCACCCCTCCACTTT
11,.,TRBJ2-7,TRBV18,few,CASSQDYQQYF,TGTGCCAGCTCACAGGACTATCAGCAGTACTTC
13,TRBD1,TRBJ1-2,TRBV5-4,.,CASSMGQVYGYTF,TGTGCCAGCAGCATGGGACAGGTCTATGGCTACACCTTC
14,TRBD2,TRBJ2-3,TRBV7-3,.,CASSLAGGTDTQYF,TGTGCCAGCAGCTTAGCGGGAGGCACAGATACGCAGTATTTT
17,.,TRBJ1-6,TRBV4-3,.,CASSQEFAGSVDSPLHF,TGCGCCAGCAGCCAAGAATTCGCAGGGTCGGTAGATTCACCCCTCCACTTT
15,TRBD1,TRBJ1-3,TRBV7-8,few,CASSTTGGAGNTIYF,TGTGCCAGCAGCACGACAGGGGGAGCTGGAAACACCATATATTTT
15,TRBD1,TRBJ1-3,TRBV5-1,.,CASQTGGAAGNTIYF,TGCGCCAGCCAGACAGGGGGCGCCGCTGGAAACACCATATATTTT
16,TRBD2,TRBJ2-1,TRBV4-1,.,CASSQGRLAVYNEQFF,TGCGCCAGCAGCCAAGGTCGGCTAGCGGTTTACAATGAGCAGTTCTTC
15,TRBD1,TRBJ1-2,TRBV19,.,CASSPQGQGNYGYTF,TGTGCCAGTAGTCCCCAGGGACAGGGCAACTATGGCTACACCTTC
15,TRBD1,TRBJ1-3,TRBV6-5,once,CASSYGTGAGNTIYF,TGTGCCAGCAGTTATGGGACAGGGGCCGGAAACACCATATATTTT
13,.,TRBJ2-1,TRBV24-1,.,CATSSQPYNEQFF,TGTGCCACCAGTAGCCAACCATACAATGAGCAGTTCTTC
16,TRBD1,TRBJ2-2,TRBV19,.,CASSLDRGANTGELFF,TGTGCCAGTAGTCTTGACAGGGGCGCGAACACCGGGGAGCTGTTTTTT
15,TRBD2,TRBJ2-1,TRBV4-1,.,CASSQEGGGYNEQFF,TGCGCCAGCAGCCAAGAGGGGGGGGGCTACAATGAGCAGTTCTTC
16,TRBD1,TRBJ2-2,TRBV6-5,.,CASSLPTGEDTGELFF,TGTGCCAGCAGTTTGCCGACAGGGGAAGACACCGGGGAGCTGTTTTTT
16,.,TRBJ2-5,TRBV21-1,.,CASSKRDRGNLETQYF,TGTGCCAGCAGCAAAAGGGACAGGGGTAATTTGGAGACCCAGTACTTC
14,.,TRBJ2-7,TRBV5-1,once,CASSFYRESYEQYF,TGCGCCAGCAGCTTTTACAGGGAGTCCTACGAGCAGTACTTC
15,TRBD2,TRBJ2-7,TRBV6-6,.,CASSSGLAGGYEQYF,TGTGCCAGCAGTTCAGGACTAGCGGGAGGGTACGAGCAGTACTTC
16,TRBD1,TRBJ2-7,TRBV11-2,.,CASSLDPTGDGYEQYF,TGTGCCAGCAGCTTAGATCCGACAGGGGACGGCTACGAGCAGTACTTC
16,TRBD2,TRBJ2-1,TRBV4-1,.,CASSQDPVAGAVEQFF,TGCGCCAGCAGCCAAGATCCCGTAGCGGGAGCGGTTGAGCAGTTCTTC
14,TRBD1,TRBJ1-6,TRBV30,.,CAWSADRGNSPLHF,TGTGCCTGGAGTGCGGACAGGGGGAATTCACCCCTCCACTTT
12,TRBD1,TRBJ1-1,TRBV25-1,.,CASSNTGGRAFF,TGTGCCAGCAGTAATACAGGGGGAAGGGCTTTCTTT
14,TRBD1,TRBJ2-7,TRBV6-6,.,CASSTGQGALGQYF,TGTGCCAGCAGCACGGGACAGGGTGCACTAGGGCAGTACTTC
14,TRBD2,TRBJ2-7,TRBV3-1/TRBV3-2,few,CASSTAGASYEQYF,TGTGCCAGCTCGACAGCGGGAGCTTCCTACGAGCAGTACTTC
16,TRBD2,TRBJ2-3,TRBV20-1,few,CSASAPAGGVIDTQYF,TGCAGTGCTAGTGCCCCGGCGGGAGGGGTCATTGATACGCAGTATTTT
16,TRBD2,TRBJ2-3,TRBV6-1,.,CASSEVLAGTTDTQYF,TGTGCCAGCAGTGAAGTCCTAGCGGGAACCACAGATACGCAGTATTTT
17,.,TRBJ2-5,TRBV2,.,CASRSSRGQIDQETQYF,TGTGCCAGCCGATCATCGCGGGGTCAAATCGACCAAGAGACCCAGTACTTC
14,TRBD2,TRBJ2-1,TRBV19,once,CASTPGLALDEQFF,TGTGCCAGTACTCCGGGACTAGCGCTCGATGAGCAGTTCTTC
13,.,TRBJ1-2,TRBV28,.,CASSLGGNYGYTF,TGTGCCAGCAGTTTGGGGGGAAACTATGGCTACACCTTC
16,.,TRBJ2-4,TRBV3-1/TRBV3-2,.,CASSQDPTLRPQDQYF,TGTGCCAGCAGCCAAGATCCCACGCTGCGGCCACAAGATCAGTACTTC
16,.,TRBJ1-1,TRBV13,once,CASSLGADRRDTEAFF,TGTGCCAGCAGCTTAGGAGCGGACCGGAGGGACACTGAAGCTTTCTTT
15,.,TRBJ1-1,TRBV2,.,CASRGMTAMNTEAFF,TGTGCCAGCAGAGGAATGACAGCCATGAACACTGAAGCTTTCTTT
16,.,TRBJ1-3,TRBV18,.,CASSITGVISGNTIYF,TGTGCCAGCTCAATCACAGGAGTCATCTCTGGAAACACCATATATTTT
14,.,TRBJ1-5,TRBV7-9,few,CASSLGGRNQPQHF,TGTGCCAGCAGCTTGGGTGGGAGAAACCAGCCCCAGCATTTT
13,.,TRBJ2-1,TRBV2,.,CASSLMYYNEQFF,TGTGCCAGCAGCTTAATGTACTACAATGAGCAGTTCTTC
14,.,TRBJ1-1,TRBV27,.,CASSWGGVNTEAFF,TGTGCCAGCAGTTGGGGAGGGGTGAACACTGAAGCTTTCTTT
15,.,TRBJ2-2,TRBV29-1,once,CSVGGEPANTGELFF,TGCAGCGTTGGAGGAGAGCCAGCGAACACCGGGGAGCTGTTTTTT
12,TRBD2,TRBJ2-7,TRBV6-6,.,CAGGRALDEQYF,TGTGCCGGCGGGAGGGCACTCGACGAGCAGTACTTC
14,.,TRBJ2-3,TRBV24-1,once,CATSDWSDTDTQYF,TGTGCCACCTCGGACTGGTCTGACACAGATACGCAGTATTTT
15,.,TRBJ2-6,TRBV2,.,CASRPRYSGANVLTF,TGTGCCAGCCGTCCCAGGTACTCTGGGGCCAACGTCCTGACTTTC
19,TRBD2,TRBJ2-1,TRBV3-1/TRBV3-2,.,CASSQRPYGTSGRVWEQFF,TGTGCCAGCAGCCAAAGACCGTATGGGACTAGCGGGAGAGTATGGGAGCAGTTCTTC
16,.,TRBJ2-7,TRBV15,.,CATSRDVAPSRYEQYF,TGTGCCACCAGCAGAGATGTAGCCCCGTCGCGGTACGAGCAGTACTTC
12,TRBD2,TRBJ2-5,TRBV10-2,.,CASSGGGETQYF,TGCGCCAGCAGTGGGGGAGGGGAGACCCAGTACTTC